Described below is a single T cell receptor (beta chain) sequence and its context. Its antigen is not yet known. No base qualities exist here, and no much larger clone lies one base off it. The library was prepared using the immunoSEQ multiplex PCR assay. For the multiplex PCR, a mixture combining 60 forward primers for TCR Vbeta segments and 13 reverse primers for TCR Jbeta segments was used. A multiplex PCR assay on genomic DNA amplified the CDR3 region of rearranged TCR beta genes. The Illumina HiSeq System was used to sequence the amplified TCR beta libraries as 87-base-pair reads. As for the original processing: In a later analysis, tens of millions of unique TCR beta chains were counted across the 500 to 850 repertoires, and around 10 million of these chains were shared by at least two donors. To remove PCR and sequencing errors, raw reads were error-corrected and collapsed into unique sequences using a nearest-neighbor algorithm that merged closely related sequences. CDR3 sequences were aligned to IMGT reference sequences to assign V, D and J gene segments. Each retained sequence needed at least a six-nucleotide match to both a V gene segment and a J gene segment. A rearrangement was called productive if the CDR3 had no stop codons and remained in frame with V and J, and every other rearrangement was called non-productive. Following IMGT convention, CDR3 was defined as the stretch from the second conserved V-encoded cysteine up to the conserved J-encoded phenylalanine. Sequences without an unambiguous match to a single V gene segment were excluded from the earlier analysis of 587 of the donors. In an earlier analysis of 450 to 750 of the donors, a V segment was called functional when productive rearrangements were above 56.7%, and segregating when the standard deviation between donors exceeded 5%. To diagnose cytomegalovirus status from the catalog of TCR beta chain sequences, a statistical classification framework was built. A later analysis assigned V and J genes by comparing TCR nucleotide sequences with IMGT/GENE-DB human TR gene sequences. In a later analysis, CDR3 sequences and most-parsimonious VDJ recombination scenarios were assigned using the TCRdist pipeline. In a later analysis, each TCR beta chain was defined by its CDR3 amino acid sequence together with its V-gene family, and reads lacking a unique V-gene family were excluded. As a way to deal with suspected cross-contamination and a sequencing artifact, a later analysis dropped more than 500 nucleotide sequences that were highly shared and had low generation probability. A later analysis calculated a clonal expansion index for each public chain from normalized within-repertoire ranks of inferred template counts. A later analysis computed generation probabilities with a VDJ recombination model fitted to out-of-frame rearrangements, and checked the results against IGoR. A later analysis scored TCR-TCR, TCR-HLA and TCR-CMV co-occurrence with hypergeometric tests, applying a repertoire-size bias correction to TCR pairs. False discovery rates were estimated in a later analysis by permuting HLA or CMV assignments 20 times. A later analysis grouped co-occurring TCRs with DBSCAN, adding TCRdist sequence similarity when clustering within HLA-allele-positive subsets. Co-occurrence clustering excluded repertoires with fewer than 30,000 or more than 120,000 public chains, plus five with anomalous nucleotide sharing. Sourced from immuneACCESS, this table was stored by TCRdb with only in-frame sequences that have V and J called. A share of the clones is absent; for the studies checked, an unresolved V gene accounts for under half, and the remainder has no known explanation. For V, J and clone size, that table is used; D and trimming come from the DNA. A total of 200,000 or so clones appear in this sample, less than 80% of them only once. In total, the top ten clones hold 0.2% to 0.25% of the sample.

This entry comes from a study of cytomegalovirus exposure and HLA in healthy donors (dated by TCRdb to about 2017). Concerning the study at large: An earlier analysis of approximately 550 of the donors reported more than 250 Gb of sequence data and roughly 100 million unique TCR beta sequences from 150 million to 200 million T cells. A separate validation cohort of some 130 different subjects was used in addition to the roughly 620-subject first cohort. HLA typing covered class I and class II loci at four-digit resolution. High-throughput TCR immunosequencing, statistical association of individual TCRs with disease status, and machine learning were combined to predict cytomegalovirus infection status. In an earlier analysis of roughly 600 of the donors, high-throughput TCR beta sequencing was used to judge whether each TCR beta V gene segment behaved as functional or pseudogenic. The number of donors typed differed by locus, with 629-630 for A, B, C, DRB1 and DQB1, over 500 for DQA1, about 610 for DPA1, and around 450 for DPB1. Among 398 genotyped donors of the cohort, an average of roughly 230,000 unique TCR beta nucleotide sequences was sequenced per donor, of which approximately 19% were non-productive. Of the roughly 400 genotyped donors, 81% fell in the genetic ancestry cluster associated with self-reported Caucasian donors. The study aimed to test whether cataloging public T cell receptors could reveal signatures of past pathogen exposure. An early release that covered several hundred HLA-typed donors contained around 330 gigabases of sequencing data and tens of millions of unique TCR sequences. A later analysis re-examined previously published TCR beta repertoires from more than 550 donors and added high-resolution HLA genotyping to investigate patterns of TCR occurrence. The T cell repertoires of 670 or so subjects were profiled by immunosequencing and related to cytomegalovirus serostatus. Rather than using new phenotypic data, the later analysis identified candidate immune exposures from TCR beta sequences and from how often those sequences occurred across donors. A later genetic analysis took genome-wide SNP genotypes for 398 of the 666 donors and used that subset as a discovery cohort. Donor age, sex, ethnicity and CMV serostatus were compiled together with the repertoire data. Every repertoire in the discovery cohort had been generated on one and the same sequencing platform. Roughly 5 DR-DQ haplotypes were handled as single units for association and clustering, since linkage in the cohort was strong. What the research found in general, with its limitations: The classifier was reported to diagnose cytomegalovirus status with high specificity and sensitivity in both the original and validation cohorts. In a later genetic analysis, a missense DCLRE1C variant was associated with V-gene and J-gene trimming of TCR beta chains, and the association was replicated in an independent cohort. This cohort had only TCR beta chains sequenced, and the lack of alpha or paired-chain data limited which features could be detected. Because the 87-base-pair reads could not distinguish some IMGT-functional V segments, including TRBV6-2 and TRBV6-3, those segments were excluded. When HLA alleles, especially DR and DQ, strongly co-occurred, attributing TCR associations to individual alleles was difficult. Linkage disequilibrium might explain the correlated functional status among segregating V segments, but an unknown experimental factor could not be excluded. In the study, some 160 TCR beta chains were listed as associated with cytomegalovirus. According to a later analysis, TCR association rates differed among HLA loci, with DRB1 alleles showing the most associated TCRs and HLA-C alleles showing the fewest. Because some donors lacked HLA typing at each locus, the association tests relied only on the typed subset. In vitro tests confirmed that a few of the cytomegalovirus-associated TCR beta chains recognize cytomegalovirus antigens. Compared with the 666-donor mean, donors in an Asian-associated ancestry cluster had fewer N-insertions in productive TCRs, according to a later genetic analysis. According to a later analysis, most CMV-associated TCR beta chains appeared to be HLA-restricted, and the HLA associations seemed to be driven largely by CMV exposure. According to the authors, the approach could potentially be generalized to other disease states and immunological phenotypes. According to a later analysis, parvovirus B19, influenza, CMV and Epstein-Barr virus appeared linked to several top co-occurrence clusters. The presence/absence analyses assumed that sequencing depth was roughly uniform across donors, and that assumption may not be true. A later analysis found that HLA-associated TCR beta chains were more clonally expanded and had lower generation probabilities than equally common non-associated chains. A further reported finding was that TCR beta sequences accurately predicted the HLA-A and HLA-B alleles for most subjects in the first cohort. In an earlier analysis of some 500 of the donors, most TCR beta V segments appeared in productive rearrangements about 87% or about 30% of the time, broadly matching IMGT annotations. Across donors, most TCR sequences were observed very rarely, whereas some public TCRs were present in many individuals. The sequencing pipeline was judged likely to have produced a cluster of highly shared sequence variants as a technical artifact. A later analysis associated 15,000 to 20,000 TCR beta sequences with specific HLA alleles at a false discovery rate of 0.05. Immune exposure information for the cohort was limited to CMV serostatus. The earlier analysis of 450 to 700 of the donors excluded some 15 rarely observed V segments, including chromosome 9 orphons, because counts were too low.

From a lookup of the germline V gene (reference sequence), CDR1 and CDR2 are SGHNT and YYREEE. Ends trimmed: V by 4 bases, J by 3 bases; bases unmatched to a gene: 5. The CDR3 contains 14 residues, cysteine and phenylalanine counted. Here the CDR3 DNA is all that survives: 42 bases in frame from base 1. In total, just over 650 healthy bone marrow donors made up the cohort. All cohort members were sampled while nominally healthy, although unrecorded immune exposures were likely present. The donor was CMV seronegative and was included in the group of over 300 seronegative cohort members. Each donor provided a peripheral blood sample, and peripheral blood mononuclear cells were used for TCR beta sequencing. Genomic DNA extraction from the blood cell samples was performed with the Qiagen DNeasy Blood Extraction Kit.

The source is a girl aged 2 to 10 in good health and CMV-seronegative. Sequenced material: PBMCs. The chain is encoded by TRBV5-4 joined to TRBJ2-3, with 7 bases in between that match TRBD1. The CDR3: CASSTGTETDTQYF. In nucleotides, the sequence is TGTGCCAGCAGCACCGGGACAGAGACAGATACGCAGTATTTT.